Listed below are T cell receptor beta chains from one sample, sequenced in a study of T cell changes during pregnancy in multiple sclerosis. The assay was immunoSEQ multiplex PCR, and TCRdb's table has in-frame clones only and misses some. The table has under 85,000 clones, around 90% seen once; the top ten hold over 1.2%. The sequences come from peripheral blood, collected in the third trimester of pregnancy. The receptors originated from a female donor in good health, enrolled as a control in a pregnancy study. Each CDR3 is given with its conserved first and last residue. A D gene is named only where the DNA matches it firmly. Clone size is stated in some rows and not others, as once, few, many or a class when expanded.

size,J,D,V,DNA,CDR3
once,TRBJ2-5,TRBD1,TRBV4-1,TGCGCCAGCAGCCAAGCTCCGGGACAGGGAGTTGAAGAGACCCAGTACTTC,CASSQAPGQGVEETQYF
-,TRBJ1-5,-,TRBV27,TGTGCCAGCAGTTTTGGAAGGAGTGGTCAGCCCCAGCATTTT,CASSFGRSGQPQHF
-,TRBJ1-4,TRBD1,TRBV4-1,TGCGCCAGCAGCCCCTCGGGACAGGGCGGTGAAAAACTGTTTTTT,CASSPSGQGGEKLFF
once,TRBJ1-2,-,TRBV5-8,TGTGCCAGCAGCTGGACAGCTCCTTATGGCTACACCTTC,CASSWTAPYGYTF
-,TRBJ2-4,TRBD2,TRBV7-9,TGTGCCAGCAGCTTAGGGGGACGCGGGGGGATAAACATTCAGTACTTC,CASSLGGRGGINIQYF
-,TRBJ2-1,-,TRBV7-3,TGTGCCAGCAGCCCTCGGGGGGCCAGGGGATACAATGAGCAGTTCTTC,CASSPRGARGYNEQFF
-,TRBJ2-2,TRBD1,TRBV6-6,TGTGCCAGCAGTTACGGACAGGGGGCCCCCGGGGAGCTGTTTTTT,CASSYGQGAPGELFF
-,TRBJ1-2,-,TRBV30,TGTGCCTTTATACAGGGAGTCCTCATTCGTGGCTACACCTTC,CAFIQGVLIRGYTF
-,TRBJ1-2,-,TRBV30,TGTGCCTGGAGTTTTGGGCAGGGGAATAGTGGCTACACCTTC,CAWSFGQGNSGYTF
-,TRBJ2-3,-,TRBV2,TGTGCCAGCAGTCGACAGACAGATACGCAGTATTTT,CASSRQTDTQYF
-,TRBJ1-5,-,TRBV5-6,TGTGCCAGCAGCCCAAGGGGTAGCAATCAGCCCCAGCATTTT,CASSPRGSNQPQHF
-,TRBJ2-3,TRBD2,TRBV4-3,TGCGCCAGCAGCCAAGAGGGACTAGCGGGGGGGGCGGATACGCAGTATTTT,CASSQEGLAGGADTQYF
-,TRBJ1-2,-,TRBV6-5,TGTGCCAGCAGTTACTATCCCAGTAACTATGGCTACACCTTC,CASSYYPSNYGYTF
-,TRBJ2-2,TRBD1,TRBV28,TGTGGTGCGACCGGGACAGCGGACACCGGGGAGCTGTTTTTT,CGATGTADTGELFF
-,TRBJ1-5,-,TRBV30,TGTGCCTGGAGTCTAAAGGCAGGGAATCAGCCCCAGCATTTT,CAWSLKAGNQPQHF
-,TRBJ2-2,-,TRBV7-3,TGTGCCAGCAGCTTATTTCAGGGGCCGAACACCGGGGAGCTGTTTTTT,CASSLFQGPNTGELFF
-,TRBJ1-1,TRBD1,TRBV9,TGTGCCAGCAGCGTAGCTCCAGGACAGGAGGAAGCTTTCTTT,CASSVAPGQEEAFF
-,TRBJ2-7,TRBD1,TRBV6-1,TGTGCCAGCAGTGAGGACAGGCGCTACGAGCAGTACTTC,CASSEDRRYEQYF
-,TRBJ2-3,-,TRBV4-1,TGCGCCAGCAGCAGGGCAGGGGTTGGGGATACGCAGTATTTT,CASSRAGVGDTQYF
-,TRBJ1-1,-,TRBV7-2,TGTGCCAGCAGCTTAGTAGGGCAGGGGTCTGAAGCTTTCTTT,CASSLVGQGSEAFF
-,TRBJ2-3,-,TRBV11-2,TGTGCCAGCAGCTTCAAAGGAGCCCCTAGCACAGATACGCAGTATTTT,CASSFKGAPSTDTQYF
-,TRBJ2-3,TRBD1,TRBV6-5,TGTGCCAGCAGGGAACGGACAGGGCGCACAGATACGCAGTATTTT,CASRERTGRTDTQYF
-,TRBJ1-2,-,TRBV18,TGTGCCAGCTCACCTCCAGGGGTTAGTGGCTATGGCTACACCTTC,CASSPPGVSGYGYTF
few,TRBJ1-2,TRBD1,TRBV6-6,TGTGCCAGCAGTTATGAGGGGGCGCCGTTGATTGGCTACACCTTC,CASSYEGAPLIGYTF